The 20 T cell receptor beta chains listed next were all sequenced from one sample in a study of T cell responses to AZD1222 COVID-19 vaccine listed by TCRdb under 2021. Libraries were constructed by the immunoSEQ multiplex PCR assay. The table was pulled from immuneACCESS by TCRdb, which kept in-frame rearrangements only. Such tables lose some clones; where checked, under half of the loss comes from unresolved V genes, and the rest has no known cause. This sample holds about 140,000 clones; more than 85% were observed only once. Of the sample, around 1% falls within the top ten clones. This sample's time point label indicates: baseline before first vaccination. Sample treatment or condition, as interpreted from the label and publication: meningococcal conjugate vaccine given as trial control. Sequencing used peripheral blood, obtained on day 0 of MenACWY control vaccination. These receptors were obtained from an adult in good health.

The chain is built from TRBV19 and TRBJ2-3; a weak D match, TRBD2 (6 bases). V dropped 8 bases and J dropped 2 bases, with 14 bases sitting between them. CDR3 length: 14 amino acids. The germline CDR1 and CDR2 sequences are LNHDA and SQIVND (reference sequence). The CDR3: CASGVDYATDTQYF. The CDR3 DNA reads as TGTGCCAGTGGGGTGGACTACGCCACAGATACGCAGTATTTT.

CDR3 sequence: CSASQGASLDTEAFF. Written as DNA, the CDR3 is TGCAGTGCTAGTCAGGGAGCCTCGTTGGACACTGAAGCTTTCTTT. The rearrangement links TRBV20-1 to TRBJ1-1; weak D call: TRBD1 (5 bases). Germline loops: CDR1 DFQATT, CDR2 SNEGSKA (reference sequence). The CDR3 consists of 15 residues. The V end lost 3 bases, the J end lost 3 bases, and 17 bases lay between the germline ends.

The CDR3 nucleotides read TGTGCCAGCAGCCAAGGTACCGGGACAGAGAATTCACCCCTCCACTTT. This encodes CASSQGTGTENSPLHF. The chain employs TRBV3-1 (or the pseudogene TRBV3-2) and TRBJ1-6, with 7 bases identical to TRBD1. Trimming took 1 base from V and 7 from J; bases not matched to a gene: 7. In germline, CDR1 is LGHDT, CDR2 YNNKEL (reference sequence). The CDR3 is 16 amino acids.

This chain connects TRBV10-1 to TRBJ1-1; tentative D call: TRBD1 (5 bases). The length of the CDR3 is 12 residues. The V gene lost 5 bases and the J gene lost 1 base, with 5 bases spanning the gap. Germline lookup yields CDR1 WNHNN and CDR2 SYGVQD (reference sequence). This CDR3 is CASSQGNTEAFF. The CDR3 region has the DNA TGCGCCAGCAGTCAGGGGAACACTGAAGCTTTCTTT.

The rearrangement links TRBV27 to TRBJ1-1; D call uncertain. Trimming shortened V by 4 bases and J by 2 bases, and 8 bases separated the two germline ends. CDR3 length: 13 residues. Germline assignment: CDR1 MNHEY and CDR2 SMNVEV (reference sequence). CDR3 nucleotides: TGTGCCAGCAGTTGGGCCCTTAACACTGAAGCTTTCTTT. Translating gives CASSWALNTEAFF.

The rearrangement uses TRBV6-2 or TRBV6-3 and TRBJ2-7; D uncertain. Germline CDR1 reads MNHEY; CDR2 reads SVGEGT. Trimming stripped 6 bases from V and 3 bases from J, with 9 bases between. The CDR3 has 12 residues. In DNA, the CDR3 is TGTGCCAGCAGCGACACCCACTACGAGCAGTACTTC. Residues: CASSDTHYEQYF.

The chain joins TRBV3-1 (or the pseudogene TRBV3-2) to TRBJ1-2; TRBD1 is a possible D gene (5 bases). CDR1 and CDR2 (germline): LGHDT, YNNKEL (reference sequence). This CDR3 is 16 amino acids long. V dropped 0 bases and J dropped 4 bases, with 15 bases sitting between them. The CDR3 loop reads CASSQDMGTKRYGYTF. The CDR3 coding sequence is TGTGCCAGCAGCCAAGATATGGGGACCAAACGCTATGGCTACACCTTC.

This clone was seen a few times. J is TRBJ2-7 and V is TRBV25-1; weak D call: TRBD1 (6 bases). Germline CDR1 MGHDK, CDR2 SYGVNS. The CDR3 extends over 16 amino acids. Between the trimmed V and J ends, which lost 1 base and 0 bases, there was a span of 13 bases. CDR3 nucleotide sequence: TGTGCCAGCAGTGAATCGGGACAAACGAGCTCCTACGAGCAGTACTTC. Its translation: CASSESGQTSSYEQYF.

The rearrangement joins TRBV7-6 to TRBJ2-5; 8 nucleotides line up with TRBD2. In germline, CDR1 is SGHVS, CDR2 FNYEAQ. The J segment lost 1 base and the V segment lost 1 base, leaving 5 bases of the junction unmatched. There are 16 residues in the CDR3. This chain's CDR3 is CASSLGLAGSQETQYF. In DNA, the CDR3 is TGTGCCAGCAGCTTAGGGCTAGCGGGCTCCCAAGAGACCCAGTACTTC.

V usage is TRBV28 and J usage is TRBJ2-1; maybe TRBD2 (5 bases). Germline lookup yields CDR1 MDHEN and CDR2 SYDVKM. CDR3 size: 14 residues. The V gene lost 10 bases and the J gene lost 6 bases, with 19 bases spanning the gap. CDR3 nucleotides: TGTGCCACCAGGCGTGGGAGAGATCGCAATGAGCAGTTCTTC. It codes for CATRRGRDRNEQFF.

The chain combines TRBV5-6 with TRBJ2-3, with 9 bases identical to TRBD2. Germline trimming cut 5 bases from V and 4 bases from J; bases unmatched to any gene: 5. The germline gives CDR1 SGHDT, CDR2 YYEEEE. The CDR3 extends over 14 amino acids. Here the CDR3 reads CASRHSGRPDTQYF. The DNA of the CDR3 is TGTGCCAGCAGGCATAGCGGGAGACCAGATACGCAGTATTTT.

The table lists this clone with a count of one. The chain joins TRBV4-1 to TRBJ1-5, with D unclear. The germline V gene has CDR1 MGHRA and CDR2 YSYEKL. V dropped 1 base and J dropped 2 bases, with 6 bases sitting between them. The CDR3 is made up of 14 amino acids. The CDR3 DNA reads TGCGCCAGCAGCCAAGGCAATGGCAATCAGCCCCAGCATTTT. This translates into CASSQGNGNQPQHF.

The genes are TRBV28 and TRBJ1-5; D not resolved. Looked up from germline, CDR1 is MDHEN and CDR2 is SYDVKM. The germline V and J ends were trimmed by 4 bases and 7 bases, with 17 bases remaining between them. This CDR3 contains 15 residues. CDR3 nucleotides: TGTGCCAGCAGTTCACCTAGTGCCGAAAAACAGCCCCAGCATTTT. It codes for CASSSPSAEKQPQHF.

The V call is TRBV10-3, the J call TRBJ1-2; D not resolved. V dropped 9 bases and J dropped 12 bases, with 26 bases sitting between them. The CDR3 contains 14 residues. Per the germline V gene, CDR1 is ENHRY and CDR2 is SYGVKD. CDR3 protein: CAMESFVQVAFHTF. The DNA of the CDR3 is TGTGCCATGGAATCTTTCGTGCAGGTAGCGTTCCACACCTTC.

This clone has a handful of counts. The gene calls are TRBV4-3 and TRBJ1-4, with unresolved D. The CDR3 length is 14 residues. Trimming cost V 1 base and J 10 bases, with 13 bases left between them. Looked up from germline, CDR1 is LGHNA and CDR2 is YSLEER. CDR3 sequence reads: CASSQALFGGKLFF. The CDR3 DNA sequence: TGCGCCAGCAGCCAAGCCCTCTTCGGTGGAAAACTGTTTTTT.

The rearrangement links TRBV5-1 to TRBJ1-1; possibly TRBD1 for D (5 bases). CDR1 SGHRS and CDR2 YFSETQ come from the germline V gene. V lost 4 bases and J lost 4, with 17 bases in between. This CDR3 has 15 amino acids. Written as DNA, the CDR3 is TGCGCCAGCAGCCCACCGGGAGCCGGGGGCACTGAAGCTTTCTTT. It is translated as CASSPPGAGGTEAFF.

The chain uses TRBV3-1 (or the pseudogene TRBV3-2) and TRBJ2-7; tentatively, D is TRBD1 or TRBD2 (5 bases each). Trimming took 6 bases from V and 6 from J, leaving 21 bases between them. The CDR3 has 15 amino acids. Germline CDR1 and CDR2: LGHDT and YNNKEL (reference sequence). The CDR3 DNA reads TGTGCCAGCAGTCGCTTTACCGGGACGAATAGCGAGCAGTACTTC. Translated: CASSRFTGTNSEQYF.

This chain links TRBV10-3 with TRBJ1-4; D is uncertain. The V gene's germline CDR1 is ENHRY and CDR2 SYGVKD. There are 15 residues in the CDR3. The V and J ends lost 3 bases and 7 bases respectively, with 15 bases between them. The chain's CDR3 is CAISDPQTGSEKLFF. The CDR3, as DNA: TGTGCCATCAGTGATCCACAAACGGGGAGTGAAAAACTGTTTTTT.

The chain carries TRBV5-1 and TRBJ1-5; possible D gene TRBD1, 6 bases. The CDR3 length is 13 residues. The V end was cut by 4 bases, the J end by 9 bases, with 14 bases between. The germline CDR1 and CDR2 sequences are SGHRS and YFSETQ. The CDR3 nucleotides read TGCGCCAGCAGCCCGACAGGCGGAGGGCCCCAGCATTTT. Residues: CASSPTGGGPQHF.

The chain joins TRBV3-1 (or the pseudogene TRBV3-2) to TRBJ2-3, with D possibly matching TRBD2 (6 bases). Germline V gene data show CDR1 as LGHDT and CDR2 as YNNKEL (reference sequence). This CDR3 contains 14 residues. The V end lost 2 bases, the J end lost 14 bases, and 20 bases lay between the germline ends. CDR3 protein: CASSQTENGLKMYF. The DNA of the CDR3 is TGTGCCAGCAGCCAAACCGAAAACGGACTAAAGATGTATTTT.